The 3 T cell receptor beta chains below come from one sample, sequenced in a study of cytomegalovirus exposure and HLA in healthy donors. The study ran its PCR with 60 Vbeta and 13 Jbeta primers. Libraries were prepared by immunoSEQ multiplex PCR; TCRdb keeps only in-frame clonotypes and omits some of them. The data contain 140,000 to 150,000 clones, 60% to 85% of them singletons. The sequencing input was PBMCs. The receptors shown here come from a woman in her forties in good health and CMV-seropositive.

J is TRBJ2-1 and V is TRBV7-3, with 9 nucleotides matching TRBD1. The trim removed 4 bases at V and 7 bases at J, leaving 11 bases unmatched. Germline V gene sequence: CDR1 SGHTA, CDR2 FQGTGA. CDR3 size: 16 residues. CDR3 loop: CASSSSPGQGSNEQFF. CDR3 in DNA: TGTGCCAGCAGCTCGAGTCCGGGACAGGGTAGTAATGAGCAGTTCTTC.

This clone showed up just a few times. The rearrangement uses TRBV5-5 and TRBJ1-6; 7 positions match TRBD1. CDR1 and CDR2 from the germline V gene are SGHKS and YYEKEE (reference sequence). This CDR3 region has 18 residues. With V trimmed by 4 bases and J by 0 bases, 10 bases remained unmatched. The CDR3 sequence is CASSVTGTDSSYNSPLHF. Here the CDR3 DNA reads TGTGCCAGCAGCGTAACCGGGACAGACAGCTCCTATAATTCACCCCTCCACTTT. Based on the CDR3 plus reference TRBV5-5 and TRBJ1-6, the full variable domain is DAGVTQSPTHLIKTRGQQVTLRCSPISGHKSVSWYQQVLGQGPQFIFQYYEKEERGRGNFPDRFSARQFPNYSSELNVNALLLGDSALYLCASSVTGTDSSYNSPLHFGNGTRLTVT.

This chain connects TRBV7-6 to TRBJ1-5; D is possibly TRBD1 (5 bases). The V gene's germline CDR1 is SGHVS and CDR2 FNYEAQ. The ends were cut back, 0 bases at V and 2 bases at J, with 8 bases in the middle. There are 15 residues in the CDR3. CDR3: CASSLATGRNQPQHF. The CDR3 DNA follows: TGTGCCAGCAGCTTAGCAACAGGACGCAATCAGCCCCAGCATTTT.